This T cell receptor (beta chain) comes out of a study of blood T cell repertoires in COVID-19. Turning to the study itself: COVID-19 samples collected from the United States, Italy and Spain covered acute and convalescent phases. Sources were T cells, B-cell-depleted T cells, or PBMCs; the material itself was cDNA or gDNA.

Sequencing used immunoSEQ multiplex PCR; TCRdb keeps in-frame clones, though not all of them. The table records roughly 250,000 clones, roughly four fifths of them present only once. The CDR3 length is 13 residues. V was trimmed by 5 bases and J by 3 bases, leaving 10 bases between them. The germline V gene has CDR1 MNHEY and CDR2 SMNVEV (reference sequence). The origin of this receptor is a woman in her seventies with acute or convalescent COVID-19. V usage is TRBV27 and J usage is TRBJ1-2; a weak D match, TRBD1 (5 bases). Material: peripheral blood. CDR3 in DNA: TGTGCCAGCAGTCCGCGACAGCACTATGGCTACACCTTC. Its protein is CASSPRQHYGYTF.